Included here is one T cell receptor beta chain sequence, with context. This entry comes from a study of blood T cell repertoires in COVID-19. Study-wide context: The analysed material was cDNA or gDNA that came from T cells, B-cell-depleted T cells, or PBMCs.

Germline CDR1 and CDR2: SEHNR and FQNEAQ (reference sequence). There are 13 residues in the CDR3. V was clipped by 1 base and J by 8 bases, with 11 bases between them. In the original processing: Counts of nucleated cells, estimated from reference gene primer amplification, were obtained. Clones were read by immunoSEQ multiplex PCR, and TCRdb kept only the in-frame ones, dropping some. Clone size and V and J calls were adopted from that table, with D and trimming inferred from the DNA. In the table there are approximately 100,000 clones, roughly 76% of which are singletons. What was sequenced was peripheral blood. The origin of this receptor is a human donor in a cohort sampled during active COVID-19. The chain joins TRBV7-9 to TRBJ1-2, with D possibly TRBD1 on 5 matching bases. CDR3 region: CASSLDGGGGYTF. Written as DNA, the CDR3 is TGTGCCAGCAGCTTAGATGGCGGGGGAGGCTACACCTTC.